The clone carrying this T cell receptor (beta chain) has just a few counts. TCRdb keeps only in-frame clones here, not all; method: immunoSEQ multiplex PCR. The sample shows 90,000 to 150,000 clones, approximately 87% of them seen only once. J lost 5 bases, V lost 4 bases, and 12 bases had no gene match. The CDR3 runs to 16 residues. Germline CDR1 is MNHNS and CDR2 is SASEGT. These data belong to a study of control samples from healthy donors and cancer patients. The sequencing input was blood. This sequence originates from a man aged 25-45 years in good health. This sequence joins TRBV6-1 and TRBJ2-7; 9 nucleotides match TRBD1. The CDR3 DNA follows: TGTGCCAGCAGTGTCTCGCAAGACAGGGGGGTCCACGAGCAGTACTTC. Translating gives CASSVSQDRGVHEQYF.